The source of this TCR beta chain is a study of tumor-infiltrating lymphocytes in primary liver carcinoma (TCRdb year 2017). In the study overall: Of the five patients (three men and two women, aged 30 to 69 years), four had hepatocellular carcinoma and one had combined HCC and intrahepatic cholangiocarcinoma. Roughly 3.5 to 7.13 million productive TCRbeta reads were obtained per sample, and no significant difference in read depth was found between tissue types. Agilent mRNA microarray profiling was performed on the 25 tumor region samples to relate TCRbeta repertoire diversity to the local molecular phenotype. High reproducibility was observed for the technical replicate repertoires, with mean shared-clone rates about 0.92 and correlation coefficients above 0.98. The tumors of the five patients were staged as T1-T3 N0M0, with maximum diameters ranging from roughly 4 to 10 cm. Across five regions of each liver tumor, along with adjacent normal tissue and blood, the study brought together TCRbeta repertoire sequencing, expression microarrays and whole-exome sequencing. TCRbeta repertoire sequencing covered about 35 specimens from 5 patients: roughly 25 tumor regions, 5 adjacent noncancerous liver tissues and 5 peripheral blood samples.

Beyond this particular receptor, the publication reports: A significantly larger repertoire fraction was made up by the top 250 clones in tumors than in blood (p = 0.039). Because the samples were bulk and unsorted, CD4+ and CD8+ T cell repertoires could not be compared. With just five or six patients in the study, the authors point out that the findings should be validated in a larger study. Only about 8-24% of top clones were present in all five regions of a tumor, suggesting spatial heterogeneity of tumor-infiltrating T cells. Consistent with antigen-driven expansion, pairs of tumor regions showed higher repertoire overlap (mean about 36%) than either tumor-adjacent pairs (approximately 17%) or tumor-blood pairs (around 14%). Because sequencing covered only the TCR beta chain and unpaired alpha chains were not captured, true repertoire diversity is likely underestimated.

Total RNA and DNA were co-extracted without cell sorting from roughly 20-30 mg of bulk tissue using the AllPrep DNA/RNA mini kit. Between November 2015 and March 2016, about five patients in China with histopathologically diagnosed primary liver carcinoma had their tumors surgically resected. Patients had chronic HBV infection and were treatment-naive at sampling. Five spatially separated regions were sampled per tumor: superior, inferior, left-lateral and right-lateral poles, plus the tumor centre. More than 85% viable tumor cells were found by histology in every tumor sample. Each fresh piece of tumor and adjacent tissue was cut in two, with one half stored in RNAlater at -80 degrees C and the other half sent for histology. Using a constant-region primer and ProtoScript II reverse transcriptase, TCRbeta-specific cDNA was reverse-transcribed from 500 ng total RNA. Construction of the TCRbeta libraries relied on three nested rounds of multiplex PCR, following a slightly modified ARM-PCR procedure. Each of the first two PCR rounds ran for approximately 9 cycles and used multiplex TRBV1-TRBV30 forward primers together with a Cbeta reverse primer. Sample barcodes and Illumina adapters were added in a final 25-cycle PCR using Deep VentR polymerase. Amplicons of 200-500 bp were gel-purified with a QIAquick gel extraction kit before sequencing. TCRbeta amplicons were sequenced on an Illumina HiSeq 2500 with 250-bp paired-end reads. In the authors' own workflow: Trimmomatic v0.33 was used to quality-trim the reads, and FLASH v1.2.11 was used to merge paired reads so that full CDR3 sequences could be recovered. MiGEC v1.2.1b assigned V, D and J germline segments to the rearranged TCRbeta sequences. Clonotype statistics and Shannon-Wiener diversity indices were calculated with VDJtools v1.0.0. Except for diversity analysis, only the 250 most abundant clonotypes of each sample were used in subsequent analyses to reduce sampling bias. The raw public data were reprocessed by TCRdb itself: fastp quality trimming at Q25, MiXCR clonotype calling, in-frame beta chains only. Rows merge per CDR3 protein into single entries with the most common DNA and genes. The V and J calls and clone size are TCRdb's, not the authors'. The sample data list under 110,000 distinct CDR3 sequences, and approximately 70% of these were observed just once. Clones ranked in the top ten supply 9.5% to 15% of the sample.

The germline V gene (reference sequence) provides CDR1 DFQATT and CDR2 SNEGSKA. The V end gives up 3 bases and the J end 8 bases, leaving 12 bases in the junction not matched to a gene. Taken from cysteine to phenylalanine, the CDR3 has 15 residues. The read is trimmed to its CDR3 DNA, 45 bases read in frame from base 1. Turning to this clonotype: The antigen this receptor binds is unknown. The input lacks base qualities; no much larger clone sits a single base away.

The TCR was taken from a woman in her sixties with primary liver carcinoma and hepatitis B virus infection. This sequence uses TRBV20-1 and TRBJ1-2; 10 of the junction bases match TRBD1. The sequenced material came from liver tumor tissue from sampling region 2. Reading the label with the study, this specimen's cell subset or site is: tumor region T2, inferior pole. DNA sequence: TGCAGTGCTAGGGGACAGGGGCTTGATCGGGGCGGCTACACCTTC. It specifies CSARGQGLDRGGYTF.